Each of the 7 T cell receptor beta chains below was sequenced from the same sample in a study of blood T cell repertoires in COVID-19. Profiling relied on immunoSEQ multiplex PCR, and the TCRdb table lists in-frame clones only, not all of them. The table has about 180,000 clones, 70% to 90% seen once. Sequenced: peripheral blood. These receptors all stem from a man in his fifties with active or convalescent COVID-19.

The V call is TRBV28, the J call TRBJ1-2; tentatively, D is TRBD1 (5 bases). Trimming removed 4 bases at V and 2 bases at J, with 11 bases between. This CDR3 region has 14 residues. Germline V lookup: CDR1 MDHEN, CDR2 SYDVKM. As DNA, the CDR3 is TGTGCCAGCAGTTCGGCAGGGCTCAACTATGGCTACACCTTC. This codes for CASSSAGLNYGYTF.

The chain carries TRBV2 and TRBJ1-1, with D perhaps TRBD1 (6 bases). V was shortened by 5 bases and J by 3 bases, with 19 bases between the two germline ends. Germline loops: CDR1 SNHLY, CDR2 FYNNEI. The CDR3 spans 16 residues. Here the CDR3 reads CASSYRQAPRDTEAFF. CDR3 DNA sequence: TGTGCCAGCAGTTACAGACAGGCCCCCCGGGACACTGAAGCTTTCTTT.

The chain employs TRBV7-9 and TRBJ2-7; 11 positions match TRBD2. Germline trimming cut 4 bases from V and 0 bases from J; bases unmatched to any gene: 5. Per germline, CDR1 SEHNR and CDR2 FQNEAQ (reference sequence). This CDR3 spans 16 amino acids. Here the CDR3 reads CASSYGLAGPSYEQYF. CDR3 coding DNA: TGTGCCAGCAGCTATGGACTAGCGGGCCCCTCCTACGAGCAGTACTTC.

This chain connects TRBV6-9 to TRBJ2-3, with 8 bases matching TRBD1. The germline CDR1 and CDR2 sequences are MNHGY and SVAAGI. V lost 1 base and J lost 3; bases outside the gene matches: 9. The CDR3 is 17 residues long. For the CDR3, the DNA is TGTGCCAGCAGTTATTGTGGCAGGGGGCGCGAGACAGATACGCAGTATTTT. It specifies CASSYCGRGRETDTQYF.

This clone came up once. The chain carries TRBV4-3 and TRBJ2-6, with D perhaps matching TRBD2 (5 bases). This CDR3 has 15 residues. V was clipped by 5 bases and J by 0 bases, with 8 bases between them. From germline, CDR1 is LGHNA and CDR2 YSLEER. The CDR3 sequence is CASSKGLSGANVLTF. In DNA, the CDR3 is TGCGCCAGCAGCAAAGGACTCTCTGGGGCCAACGTCCTGACTTTC.

The rearrangement links TRBV13 to TRBJ2-3, with 11 bases identical to TRBD2. The CDR3 sequence is 17 residues long. Unmatched junction bases numbered 9, after V lost 3 bases and J lost 4 bases. Germline loops: CDR1 PRHDT, CDR2 FYEKMQ (reference sequence). CDR3 sequence (DNA): TGTGCCAGCAGCTTTGGGATAGCGGGGGGGAATTCAGATACGCAGTATTTT. It specifies CASSFGIAGGNSDTQYF.

This clone came up a few times. The rearrangement uses TRBV7-2 and TRBJ2-1; 12 bases align to TRBD2. This CDR3 spans 14 amino acids. The V gene end was trimmed by 7 bases and the J gene end by 9 bases; junction bases not matched to a gene: 7. Looked up from germline, CDR1 is SGHTA and CDR2 is FQGNSA. The CDR3 region has the DNA TGTGCCAGCAACCTGGAACTAGCGGGAGGTGAGCAGTTCTTC. Amino acids: CASNLELAGGEQFF. Based on the CDR3 plus reference TRBV7-2 and TRBJ2-1, the full variable domain is GAGVSQSPSNKVTEKGKDVELRCDPISGHTALYWYRQSLGQGLEFLIYFQGNSAPDKSGLPSDRFSAERTGGSVSTLTIQRTQQEDSAVYLCASNLELAGGEQFFGPGTRLTVL.